These 23 T cell receptor beta chains originate from one sample sequenced in a study of blood T cell repertoires in COVID-19. Sequencing was performed with immunoSEQ multiplex PCR; in TCRdb, only in-frame clones are kept and a portion is missing. The sample has 72,000 or so clones, 80% seen once. Specimen: peripheral blood. The receptors here all came from a man in his 70s who had recovered from COVID-19.

This sequence joins TRBV3-1 (or the pseudogene TRBV3-2) and TRBJ1-4; 7 positions match TRBD1. CDR1 and CDR2 from the germline V gene are LGHDT and YNNKEL (reference sequence). The trim removed 7 bases at V and 0 bases at J, leaving 5 bases unmatched. The CDR3 runs to 15 residues. In DNA, the CDR3 is TGTGCCAGCAAGTTCCAGGGGGCAACTAATGAAAAACTGTTTTTT. It translates to CASKFQGATNEKLFF.

J is TRBJ2-1 and V is TRBV6-5, with D tentatively TRBD2 (7 bases). The ends were cut back, 6 bases at V and 8 bases at J, with 17 bases in the middle. Germline V gene data show CDR1 as MNHEY and CDR2 as SVGAGI. The CDR3 is 14 residues long. DNA for the CDR3: TGTGCCAGCAGCCGCCTCACAGGGAGGGATGAGCAGTTCTTC. Translated: CASSRLTGRDEQFF.

The gene calls are TRBV7-9 and TRBJ1-1; TRBD1 agrees at 9 bases. Germline loops: CDR1 SEHNR, CDR2 FQNEAQ (reference sequence). CDR3 length: 16 amino acids. The V segment lost 0 bases and the J segment 7 bases; nucleotides outside the gene matches: 9. This CDR3 reads CASSLAMGGTGNEAFF. DNA of the CDR3: TGTGCCAGCAGCTTAGCGATGGGCGGGACAGGGAATGAAGCTTTCTTT. The full variable domain, with the rest looked up from reference TRBV7-9 and TRBJ1-1, is DTGVSQNPRHKITKRGQNVTFRCDPISEHNRLYWYRQTLGQGPEFLTYFQNEAQLEKSRLLSDRFSAERPKGSFSTLEIQRTEQGDSAMYLCASSLAMGGTGNEAFFGQGTRLTVV.

The rearrangement uses TRBV3-1 (or the pseudogene TRBV3-2) and TRBJ2-7; TRBD2 matches 8 bases. CDR1 and CDR2 from the germline V gene are LGHDT and YNNKEL (reference sequence). V gave up 4 bases and J gave up 3 bases; unmatched junction bases: 11. The CDR3 extends over 16 amino acids. CDR3 bases: TGTGCCAGCAGCCCTGCCGGGCGGGAGGCTAACTACGAGCAGTACTTC. Residues: CASSPAGREANYEQYF.

The chain combines TRBV19 with TRBJ2-5; 8 nucleotides agree with TRBD1. CDR1 and CDR2 from the germline V gene are LNHDA and SQIVND (reference sequence). Germline trimming cut 6 bases from V and 4 bases from J; bases unmatched to any gene: 10. This CDR3 contains 15 residues. The CDR3 nucleotides are TGTGCCAGTAGCCCAGCACGGACAGGGAGAGAGACCCAGTACTTC. Amino acid sequence: CASSPARTGRETQYF.

The V call is TRBV6-1, the J call TRBJ2-5, with D maybe TRBD1 (5 bases). Trimming took 4 bases from V and 4 from J, leaving 19 bases between them. The germline V gene has CDR1 MNHNS and CDR2 SASEGT. The CDR3 loop spans 16 amino acids. CDR3 coding DNA: TGTGCCAGCAGTGTATCTCCCGGCAGGGTTGGAGAGACCCAGTACTTC. Residues: CASSVSPGRVGETQYF.

This clone was seen once. This chain joins TRBV27 and TRBJ1-5; 7 nucleotides line up with TRBD1. This CDR3 is 15 amino acids long. Germline-derived CDR1 and CDR2 are MNHEY and SMNVEV (reference sequence). J gave up 5 bases and V 6 bases, and 10 bases lay outside the gene matches. The CDR3 loop reads CASRTRGVSDQPQHF. The CDR3 DNA reads as TGTGCCAGCAGGACCAGGGGGGTAAGCGATCAGCCCCAGCATTTT.

This chain links TRBV6-6 with TRBJ1-1; the D is unclear. Trimming removed 6 bases from V and 0 bases from J, with 14 bases in between. The germline V gene has CDR1 MNHNY and CDR2 SVGAGI (reference sequence). The CDR3 consists of 15 residues. The CDR3 reads CASRADGSMNTEAFF. The DNA for the CDR3 is TGTGCCAGCAGGGCTGATGGGAGCATGAACACTGAAGCTTTCTTT.

The chain joins TRBV3-1 (or the pseudogene TRBV3-2) to TRBJ2-1, with 9 bases lining up with TRBD2. The CDR3 is 16 amino acids. The V and J ends lost 6 bases and 0 bases, in that order; junction bases with no gene match: 6. Germline V gene sequence: CDR1 LGHDT, CDR2 YNNKEL (reference sequence). The CDR3 here is CASSLSSGNSYNEQFF. The CDR3 DNA is TGTGCCAGCAGTCTCTCTAGCGGGAACTCCTACAATGAGCAGTTCTTC.

This sequence joins TRBV20-1 and TRBJ1-5, with D unclear. CDR1 DFQATT and CDR2 SNEGSKA come from the germline V gene (reference sequence). Trimming pared 3 bases from V and 4 bases from J, leaving 13 bases between. This CDR3 is 14 amino acids long. The CDR3 DNA is TGCAGTGCTAGTTCGCGGCAAGTTAATCAGCCCCAGCATTTT. As protein: CSASSRQVNQPQHF.

The genes are TRBV6-5 and TRBJ2-7, with 8 bases that match TRBD1. The CDR3 runs to 13 residues. V lost 8 bases and J lost 6; bases outside the gene matches: 9. CDR1 is MNHEY, CDR2 SVGAGI, per germline. Here the CDR3 DNA reads TGTGCCAGCGCGGACAGGGACGAAATCGAGCAGTACTTC. This codes for CASADRDEIEQYF.

The rearrangement uses TRBV11-2 and TRBJ1-2; D is undetermined. Between the trimmed V and J ends, which lost 4 bases and 6 bases, there was a span of 12 bases. Germline CDR1 SGHAT, CDR2 FQNNGV. The CDR3 totals 13 residues. CDR3 sequence (DNA): TGTGCCAGCAGCTCACAGTGGAGGGATGGCTACACCTTC. This encodes CASSSQWRDGYTF.

The chain has TRBV4-3 and TRBJ2-7, with 9 bases identical to TRBD1. Germline-derived CDR1 and CDR2 are LGHNA and YSLEER. The CDR3 consists of 16 residues. The junction had 9 bases not matched to a gene; V was cut back by 0 bases and J by 6 bases. Here the CDR3 reads CASSQESGQGLSEQYF. The CDR3 bases are TGCGCCAGCAGCCAAGAGTCAGGACAGGGGTTGTCCGAGCAGTACTTC.

The chain uses TRBV5-1 and TRBJ1-4; tentative D call: TRBD1 (5 bases). This CDR3 is 15 amino acids long. Germline V gene lookup returns CDR1 SGHRS and CDR2 YFSETQ. V lost 0 bases, J lost 8 bases, and 14 bases lay in between. In DNA, the CDR3 is TGCGCCAGCAGCTTGGTGTCAGGGTCGGGCGAAAAACTGTTTTTT. This translates into CASSLVSGSGEKLFF.

The rearrangement joins TRBV10-3 to TRBJ1-2, with 8 positions matching TRBD1. Trimming cost V 4 bases and J 4 bases; bases outside gene matches: 11. The germline V gene encodes CDR1 ENHRY and CDR2 SYGVKD. This CDR3 comprises 16 residues. CDR3 loop: CAISGPPGTGLYGYTF. CDR3 sequence (DNA): TGTGCCATCAGTGGTCCCCCCGGGACAGGCCTCTATGGCTACACCTTC.

This clone was seen a single time. The CDR3 bases are TGTGCCACCAGCAGAGAGATACAGGGTCGCGGCTACACCTTC. Its protein is CATSREIQGRGYTF. The chain recombines TRBV15 with TRBJ1-2, with D possibly matching TRBD1 (6 bases). CDR3 size: 14 residues. Germline CDR1 is LNHNV and CDR2 is YYDKDF (reference sequence). Trimming left V 0 bases short and J 8 bases short, with 13 bases between. Based on the CDR3 plus reference TRBV15 and TRBJ1-2, the full variable domain is DAMVIQNPRYQVTQFGKPVTLSCSQTLNHNVMYWYQQKSSQAPKLLFHYYDKDFNNEADTPDNFQSRRPNTSFCFLDIRSPGLGDTAMYLCATSREIQGRGYTFGSGTRLTVV.

V gene TRBV10-1 combines with J gene TRBJ2-3; D might be TRBD1 (6 bases). V gave up 2 bases and J gave up 8 bases, with 14 bases separating them. The CDR3 has 14 amino acids. Germline lookup yields CDR1 WNHNN and CDR2 SYGVQD (reference sequence). The CDR3 protein is CASSELQGPGTQYF. CDR3 sequence (DNA): TGCGCCAGCAGTGAGCTCCAGGGGCCTGGTACGCAGTATTTT.

This rearrangement joins TRBV9 to TRBJ1-6, with D perhaps TRBD1 (6 bases). Deletions cut 0 bases from V and 7 bases from J, with 11 bases between. CDR1 is SGDLS, CDR2 YYNGEE, per germline. The CDR3 is 15 amino acids. CDR3 sequence: CASSVDGQGNSPLHF. In DNA form, the CDR3 reads TGTGCCAGCAGCGTAGATGGGCAGGGGAATTCACCCCTCCACTTT. Combining the CDR3 with reference TRBV9 and TRBJ1-6 gives the whole variable domain DSGVTQTPKHLITATGQRVTLRCSPRSGDLSVYWYQQSLDQGLQFLIQYYNGEERAKGNILERFSAQQFPDLHSELNLSSLELGDSALYFCASSVDGQGNSPLHFGNGTRLTVT.

This clone occurred a few times. The V and J genes are TRBV11-2 and TRBJ1-5, with D possibly matching TRBD1 (5 bases). This CDR3 has 15 residues. The germline V and J ends were trimmed by 4 bases and 4 bases, with 14 bases remaining between them. Germline V lookup: CDR1 SGHAT, CDR2 FQNNGV. The CDR3 protein is CASSSATGLNQPQHF. DNA for the CDR3: TGTGCCAGCAGCTCGGCAACAGGCCTTAATCAGCCCCAGCATTTT. Full variable domain (remainder filled in from reference TRBV11-2 and TRBJ1-5): EAGVAQSPRYKIIEKRQSVAFWCNPISGHATLYWYQQILGQGPKLLIQFQNNGVVDDSQLPKDRFSAERLKGVDSTLKIQPAKLEDSAVYLCASSSATGLNQPQHFGDGTRLSIL.

This chain links TRBV2 with TRBJ2-3; D not resolved. This CDR3 contains 12 residues. Trimming stripped 6 bases from V and 3 bases from J, with 7 bases between. The germline V gene encodes CDR1 SNHLY and CDR2 FYNNEI. CDR3 in DNA: TGTGCCAGCAGAATGGCTACAGATACGCAGTATTTT. It translates to CASRMATDTQYF. The full variable domain, completed using reference TRBV2 and TRBJ2-3, is EPEVTQTPSHQVTQMGQEVILRCVPISNHLYFYWYRQILGQKVEFLVSFYNNEISEKSEIFDDQFSVERPDGSNFTLKIRSTKLEDSAMYFCASRMATDTQYFGPGTRLTVL.

This chain joins TRBV6-5 and TRBJ2-2, with TRBD1 matching over 7 bases. Germline V gene lookup returns CDR1 MNHEY and CDR2 SVGAGI. This CDR3 has 15 amino acids. V shed 4 bases, J shed 3 bases, and the junction held 5 bases outside the gene matches. The CDR3 coding sequence is TGTGCCAGCAGTTTGGCACAGGGGCACACCGGGGAGCTGTTTTTT. This sequence encodes CASSLAQGHTGELFF.

This clone was seen only once. The rearrangement joins TRBV19 to TRBJ1-5; D possibly corresponds to TRBD1 (5 bases). The V end was cut by 6 bases, the J end by 6 bases, with 15 bases between. Germline V lookup: CDR1 LNHDA, CDR2 SQIVND (reference sequence). The CDR3 extends over 14 amino acids. Here the CDR3 reads CASRYGALGQPQHF. The DNA of the CDR3 is TGTGCCAGTAGGTATGGGGCGCTTGGTCAGCCCCAGCATTTT.

The genes are TRBV2 and TRBJ2-1; a weak D match, TRBD2 (6 bases). The germline gives CDR1 SNHLY, CDR2 FYNNEI. This CDR3 contains 15 residues. The ends were cut back, 8 bases at V and 1 base at J, with 15 bases in the middle. The CDR3 coding sequence is TGTGCCAGCTTAAAATTAGCGGATTCCTACAATGAGCAGTTCTTC. It translates to CASLKLADSYNEQFF.